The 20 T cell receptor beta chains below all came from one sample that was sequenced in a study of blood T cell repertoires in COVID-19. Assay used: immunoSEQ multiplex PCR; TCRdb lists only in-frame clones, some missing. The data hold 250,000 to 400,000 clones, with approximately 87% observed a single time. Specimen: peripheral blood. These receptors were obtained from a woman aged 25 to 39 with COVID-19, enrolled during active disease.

CDR3 nucleotide sequence: TGTGCCAGCAGTCACAGGGTTCCCAATTCACCCCTCCACTTT. Protein product: CASSHRVPNSPLHF. The chain has TRBV3-1 (or the pseudogene TRBV3-2) and TRBJ1-6; weak D call: TRBD1 (6 bases). The CDR3 loop spans 14 amino acids. The V end was cut by 6 bases, the J end by 7 bases, with 13 bases between. The germline V gene encodes CDR1 LGHDT and CDR2 YNNKEL (reference sequence).

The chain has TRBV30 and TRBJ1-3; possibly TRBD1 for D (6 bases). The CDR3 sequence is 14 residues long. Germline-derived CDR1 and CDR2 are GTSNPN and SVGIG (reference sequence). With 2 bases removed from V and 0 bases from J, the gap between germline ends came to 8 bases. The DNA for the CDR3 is TGTGCCTGGAGTAGGGGGTCCTCTGGAAACACCATATATTTT. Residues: CAWSRGSSGNTIYF. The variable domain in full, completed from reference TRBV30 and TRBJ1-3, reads SQTIHQWPATLVQPVGSPLSLECTVEGTSNPNLYWYRQAAGRGLQLLFYSVGIGQISSEVPQNLSASRPQDRQFILSSKKLLLSDSGFYLCAWSRGSSGNTIYFGEGSWLTVV.

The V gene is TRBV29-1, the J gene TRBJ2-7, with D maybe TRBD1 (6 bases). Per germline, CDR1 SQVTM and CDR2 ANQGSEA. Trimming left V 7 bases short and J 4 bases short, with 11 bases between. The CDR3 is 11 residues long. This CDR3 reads CSASQGYEQYF. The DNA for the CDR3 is TGCAGCGCTTCACAGGGATACGAGCAGTACTTC.

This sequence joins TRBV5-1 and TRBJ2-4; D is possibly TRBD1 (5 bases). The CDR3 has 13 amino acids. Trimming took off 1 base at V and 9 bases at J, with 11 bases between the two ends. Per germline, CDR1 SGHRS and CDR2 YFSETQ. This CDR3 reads CASSLSGLGIQYF. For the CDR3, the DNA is TGCGCCAGCAGCTTGTCAGGGTTGGGCATTCAGTACTTC.

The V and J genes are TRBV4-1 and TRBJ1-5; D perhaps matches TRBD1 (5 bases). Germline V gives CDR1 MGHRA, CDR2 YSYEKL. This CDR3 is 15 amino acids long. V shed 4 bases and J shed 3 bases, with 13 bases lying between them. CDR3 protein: CASSPQDPINQPQHF. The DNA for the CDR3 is TGCGCCAGCAGCCCACAGGACCCAATCAATCAGCCCCAGCATTTT.

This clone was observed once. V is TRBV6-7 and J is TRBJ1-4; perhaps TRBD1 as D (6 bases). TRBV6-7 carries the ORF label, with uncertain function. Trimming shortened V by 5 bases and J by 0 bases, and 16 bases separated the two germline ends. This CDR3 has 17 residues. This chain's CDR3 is CASSVQGIKATNEKLFF. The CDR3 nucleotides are TGTGCCAGCAGTGTGCAGGGGATCAAAGCAACTAATGAAAAACTGTTTTTT.

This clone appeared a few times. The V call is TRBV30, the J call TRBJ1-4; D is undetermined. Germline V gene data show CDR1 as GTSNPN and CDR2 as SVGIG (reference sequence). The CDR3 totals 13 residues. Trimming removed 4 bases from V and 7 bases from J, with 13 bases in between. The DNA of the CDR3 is TGTGCCTGGAAGGCGGGGTATGGTGAAAAACTGTTTTTT. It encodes CAWKAGYGEKLFF.

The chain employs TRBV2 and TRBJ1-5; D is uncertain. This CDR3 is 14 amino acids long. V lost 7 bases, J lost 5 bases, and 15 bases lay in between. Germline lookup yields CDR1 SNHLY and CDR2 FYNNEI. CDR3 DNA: TGTGCCAGCAACCCAGAATCAGGCTATCAGCCCCAGCATTTT. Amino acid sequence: CASNPESGYQPQHF.

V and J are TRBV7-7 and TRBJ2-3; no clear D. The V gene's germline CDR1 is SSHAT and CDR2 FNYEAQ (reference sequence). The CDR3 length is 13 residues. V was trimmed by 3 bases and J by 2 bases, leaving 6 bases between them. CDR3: CASSLSTTDTQYF. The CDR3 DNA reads TGTGCCAGCAGCTTGAGCACCACAGATACGCAGTATTTT.

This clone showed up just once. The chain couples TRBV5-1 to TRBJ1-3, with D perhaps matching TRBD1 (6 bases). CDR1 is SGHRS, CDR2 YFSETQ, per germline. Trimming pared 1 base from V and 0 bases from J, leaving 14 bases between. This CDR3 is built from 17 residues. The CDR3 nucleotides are TGCGCCAGCAGCTTGAGTGGGACACGGCTCTCTGGAAACACCATATATTTT. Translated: CASSLSGTRLSGNTIYF.

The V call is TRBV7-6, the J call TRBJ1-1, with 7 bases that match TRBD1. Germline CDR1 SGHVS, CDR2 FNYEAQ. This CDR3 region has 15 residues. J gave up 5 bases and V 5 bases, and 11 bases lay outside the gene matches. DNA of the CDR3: TGTGCCAGCAGCCTTGAACAGGGGAGGAGGACTGAAGCTTTCTTT. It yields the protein CASSLEQGRRTEAFF.

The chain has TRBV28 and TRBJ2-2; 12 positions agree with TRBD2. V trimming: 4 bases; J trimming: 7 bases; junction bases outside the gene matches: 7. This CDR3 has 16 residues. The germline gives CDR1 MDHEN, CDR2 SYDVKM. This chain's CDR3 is CASSSRLAGVIGELFF. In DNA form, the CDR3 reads TGTGCCAGCAGTTCCCGACTAGCGGGAGTGATCGGGGAGCTGTTTTTT.

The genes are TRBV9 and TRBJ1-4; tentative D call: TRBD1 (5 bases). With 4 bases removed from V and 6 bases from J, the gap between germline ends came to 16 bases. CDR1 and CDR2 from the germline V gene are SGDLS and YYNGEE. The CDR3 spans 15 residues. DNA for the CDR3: TGTGCCAGCAGCCCAGAAGGGCAGGGCGATGAAAAACTGTTTTTT. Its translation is CASSPEGQGDEKLFF.

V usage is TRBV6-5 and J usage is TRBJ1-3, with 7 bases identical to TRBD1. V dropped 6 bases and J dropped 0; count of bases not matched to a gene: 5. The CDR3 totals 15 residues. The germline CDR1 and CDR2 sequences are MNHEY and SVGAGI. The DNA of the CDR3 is TGTGCCAGCAGCCAGGGACAGCCCTCTGGAAACACCATATATTTT. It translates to CASSQGQPSGNTIYF.

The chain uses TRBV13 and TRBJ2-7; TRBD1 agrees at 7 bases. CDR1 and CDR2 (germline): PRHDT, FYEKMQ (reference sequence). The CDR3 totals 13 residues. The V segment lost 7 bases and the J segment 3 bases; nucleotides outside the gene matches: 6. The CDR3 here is CASTQGQFYEQYF. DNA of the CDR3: TGTGCCAGCACCCAGGGACAGTTCTACGAGCAGTACTTC.

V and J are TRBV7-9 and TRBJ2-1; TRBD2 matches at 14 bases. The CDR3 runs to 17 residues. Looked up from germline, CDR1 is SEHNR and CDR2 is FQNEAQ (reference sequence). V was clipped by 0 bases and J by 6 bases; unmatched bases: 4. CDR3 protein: CASSLAFGTSGSNEQFF. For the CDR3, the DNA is TGTGCCAGCAGCTTAGCGTTCGGGACTAGCGGGAGCAATGAGCAGTTCTTC. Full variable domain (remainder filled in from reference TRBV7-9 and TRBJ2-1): DTGVSQNPRHKITKRGQNVTFRCDPISEHNRLYWYRQTLGQGPEFLTYFQNEAQLEKSRLLSDRFSAERPKGSFSTLEIQRTEQGDSAMYLCASSLAFGTSGSNEQFFGPGTRLTVL.

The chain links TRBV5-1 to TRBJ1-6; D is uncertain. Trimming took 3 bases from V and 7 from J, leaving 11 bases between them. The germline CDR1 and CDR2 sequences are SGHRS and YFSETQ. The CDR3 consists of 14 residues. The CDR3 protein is CASSWEGGNSPLHF. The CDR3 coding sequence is TGCGCCAGCAGCTGGGAGGGCGGAAATTCACCCCTCCACTTT. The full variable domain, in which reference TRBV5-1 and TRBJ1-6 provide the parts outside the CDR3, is KAGVTQTPRYLIKTRGQQVTLSCSPISGHRSVSWYQQTPGQGLQFLFEYFSETQRNKGNFPGRFSGRQFSNSRSEMNVSTLELGDSALYLCASSWEGGNSPLHFGNGTRLTVT.

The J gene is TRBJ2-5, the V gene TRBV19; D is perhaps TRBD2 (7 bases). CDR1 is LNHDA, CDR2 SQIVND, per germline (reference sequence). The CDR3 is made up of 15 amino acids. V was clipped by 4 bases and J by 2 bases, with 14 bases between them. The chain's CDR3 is CASSNAGGPQETQYF. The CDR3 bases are TGTGCCAGTAGTAATGCCGGGGGGCCGCAAGAGACCCAGTACTTC.

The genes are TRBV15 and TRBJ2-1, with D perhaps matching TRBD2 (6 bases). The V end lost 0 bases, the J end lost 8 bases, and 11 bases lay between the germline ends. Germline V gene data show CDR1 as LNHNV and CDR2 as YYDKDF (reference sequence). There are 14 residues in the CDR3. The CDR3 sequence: CATSRDLGGYEQFF. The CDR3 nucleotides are TGTGCCACCAGCAGAGATCTTGGAGGGTATGAGCAGTTCTTC.

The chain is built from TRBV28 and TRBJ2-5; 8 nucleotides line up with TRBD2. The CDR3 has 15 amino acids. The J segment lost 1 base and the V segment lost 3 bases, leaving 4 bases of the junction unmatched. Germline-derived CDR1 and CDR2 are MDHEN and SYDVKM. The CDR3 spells CASSLPSGSQETQYF. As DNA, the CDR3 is TGTGCCAGCAGTTTGCCTAGCGGGTCCCAAGAGACCCAGTACTTC.